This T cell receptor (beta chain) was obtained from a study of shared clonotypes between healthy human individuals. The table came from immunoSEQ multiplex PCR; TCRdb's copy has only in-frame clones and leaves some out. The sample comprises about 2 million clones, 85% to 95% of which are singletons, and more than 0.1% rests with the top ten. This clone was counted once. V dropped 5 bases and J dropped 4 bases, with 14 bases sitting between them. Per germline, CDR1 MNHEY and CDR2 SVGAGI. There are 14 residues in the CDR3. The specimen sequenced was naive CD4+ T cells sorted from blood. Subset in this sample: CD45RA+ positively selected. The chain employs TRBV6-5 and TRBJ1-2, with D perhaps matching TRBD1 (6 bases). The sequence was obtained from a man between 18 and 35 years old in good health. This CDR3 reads CASSTSGHPYGYTF. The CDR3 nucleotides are TGTGCCAGCAGTACCTCGGGACACCCCTATGGCTACACCTTC.